A single T cell receptor beta chain is shown here with its context. The sample originates from a study of blood T cell repertoires in COVID-19. About the study: Samples came from the United States, Italy and Spain, spanning acute and convalescent COVID-19.

Seattle patient enrollment occurred during active infection, with longitudinal follow-up thereafter. Authors' analysis steps: Reference gene primers were amplified, and this amplification served to estimate nucleated cell counts. Sequencing used immunoSEQ multiplex PCR; TCRdb keeps in-frame clones, though not all of them. That table is the source of V, J and clone size, and D and trimming were worked out from the DNA. The sample yields tens of thousands of clones, 75% to 90% seen once. The TCR originated in a woman aged 55-69 years with COVID-19, enrolled during active disease. Sequenced input: peripheral blood.

The CDR3 DNA sequence: TGTGCCAGCAGCTCGCAGGGGCAACCTACCTACGAGCAGTACTTC. Translated: CASSSQGQPTYEQYF. The chain combines TRBV11-3 with TRBJ2-7, with a tentative D call TRBD1 (6 bases). The germline gives CDR1 SGHNT, CDR2 YENEEA. This CDR3 is 15 amino acids long. Trimming shortened V by 4 bases and J by 2 bases, and 15 bases separated the two germline ends.